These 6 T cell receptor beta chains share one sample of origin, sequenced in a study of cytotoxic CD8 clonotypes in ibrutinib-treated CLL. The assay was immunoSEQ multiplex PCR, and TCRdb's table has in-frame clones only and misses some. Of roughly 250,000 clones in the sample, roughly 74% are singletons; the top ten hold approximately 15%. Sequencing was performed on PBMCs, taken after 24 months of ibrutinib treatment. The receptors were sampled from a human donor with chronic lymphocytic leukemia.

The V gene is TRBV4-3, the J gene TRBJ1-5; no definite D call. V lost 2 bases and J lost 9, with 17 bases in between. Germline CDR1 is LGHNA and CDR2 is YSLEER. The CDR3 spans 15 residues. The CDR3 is CASSQTEGRHWPQHF. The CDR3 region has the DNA TGCGCCAGCAGCCAAACCGAAGGCCGACATTGGCCCCAGCATTTT.

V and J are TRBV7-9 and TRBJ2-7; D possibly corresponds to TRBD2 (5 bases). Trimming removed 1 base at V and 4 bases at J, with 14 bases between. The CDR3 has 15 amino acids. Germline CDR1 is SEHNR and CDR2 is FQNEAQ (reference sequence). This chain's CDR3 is CASSLEERAIYEQYF. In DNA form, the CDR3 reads TGTGCCAGCAGCTTAGAAGAGAGGGCCATATACGAGCAGTACTTC.

The CDR3 region is CASSLGFSYEQYF. CDR3 nucleotides: TGTGCCAGCAGTTTAGGGTTCTCCTACGAGCAGTACTTC. The chain couples TRBV27 to TRBJ2-7; D call uncertain. The germline V gene has CDR1 MNHEY and CDR2 SMNVEV (reference sequence). The CDR3 loop spans 13 amino acids. V was cut by 2 bases and J by 0 bases, with 5 bases left in between.

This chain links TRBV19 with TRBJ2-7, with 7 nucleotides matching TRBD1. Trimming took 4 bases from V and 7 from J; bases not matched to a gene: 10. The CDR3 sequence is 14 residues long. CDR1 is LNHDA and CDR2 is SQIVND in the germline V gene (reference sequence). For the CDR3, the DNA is TGTGCCAGTAGTAGTCGGCCGACAGGGAATGAGCAGTACTTC. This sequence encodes CASSSRPTGNEQYF.

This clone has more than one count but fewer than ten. Here the CDR3 reads CASSSPPGQGLLHSYEQYF. The CDR3 region has the DNA TGCGCCAGCAGTTCACCTCCGGGACAGGGGTTACTTCACTCCTACGAGCAGTACTTC. The gene calls are TRBV5-1 and TRBJ2-7; 10 bases match TRBD1. J lost 0 bases, V lost 5 bases, and 17 bases had no gene match. There are 19 residues in the CDR3. From germline, CDR1 is SGHRS and CDR2 YFSETQ.

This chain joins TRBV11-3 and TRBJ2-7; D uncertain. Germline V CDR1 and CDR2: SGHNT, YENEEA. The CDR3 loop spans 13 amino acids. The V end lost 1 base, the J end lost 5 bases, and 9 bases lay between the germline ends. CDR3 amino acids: CASSLGGRDEQYF. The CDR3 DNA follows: TGTGCCAGCAGCTTAGGCGGTAGGGACGAGCAGTACTTC.